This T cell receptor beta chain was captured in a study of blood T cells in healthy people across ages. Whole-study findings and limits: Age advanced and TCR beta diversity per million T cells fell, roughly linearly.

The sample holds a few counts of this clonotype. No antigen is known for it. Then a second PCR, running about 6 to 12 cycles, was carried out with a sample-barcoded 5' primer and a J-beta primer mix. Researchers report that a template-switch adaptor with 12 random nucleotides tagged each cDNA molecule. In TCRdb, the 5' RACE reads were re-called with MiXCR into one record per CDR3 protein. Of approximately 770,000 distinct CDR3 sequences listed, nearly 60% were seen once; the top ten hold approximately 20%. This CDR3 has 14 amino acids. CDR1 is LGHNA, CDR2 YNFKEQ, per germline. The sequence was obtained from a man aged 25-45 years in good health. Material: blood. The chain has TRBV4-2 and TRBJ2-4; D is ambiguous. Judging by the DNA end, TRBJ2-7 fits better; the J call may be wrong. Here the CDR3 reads CASSQGGNTYEQYF. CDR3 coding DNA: TGTGCCAGCAGCCAAGGCGGCAACACCTACGAGCAGTACTTC.